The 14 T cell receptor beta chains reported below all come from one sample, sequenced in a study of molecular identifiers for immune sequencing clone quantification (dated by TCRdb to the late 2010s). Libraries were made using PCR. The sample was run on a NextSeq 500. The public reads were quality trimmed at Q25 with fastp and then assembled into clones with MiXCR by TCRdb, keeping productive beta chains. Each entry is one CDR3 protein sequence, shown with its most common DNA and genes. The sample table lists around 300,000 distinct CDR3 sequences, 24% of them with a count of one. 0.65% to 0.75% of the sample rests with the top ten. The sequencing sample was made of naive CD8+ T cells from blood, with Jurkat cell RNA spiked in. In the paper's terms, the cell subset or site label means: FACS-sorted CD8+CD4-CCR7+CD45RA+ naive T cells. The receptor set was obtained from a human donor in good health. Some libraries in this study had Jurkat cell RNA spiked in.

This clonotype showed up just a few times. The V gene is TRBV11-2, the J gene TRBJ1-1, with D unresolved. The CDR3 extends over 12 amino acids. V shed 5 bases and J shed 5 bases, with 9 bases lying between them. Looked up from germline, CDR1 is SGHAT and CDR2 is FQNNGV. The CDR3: CASSMTVTEAFF. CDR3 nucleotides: TGTGCCAGCAGCATGACCGTGACTGAAGCTTTCTTT.

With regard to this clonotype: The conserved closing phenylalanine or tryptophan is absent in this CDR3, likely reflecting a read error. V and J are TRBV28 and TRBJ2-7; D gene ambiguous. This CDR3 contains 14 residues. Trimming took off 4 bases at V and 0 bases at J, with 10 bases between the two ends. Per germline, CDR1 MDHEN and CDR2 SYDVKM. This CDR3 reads CASSSRLNSYEQYL. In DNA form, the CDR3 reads TGTGCCAGCAGTTCCCGACTGAACTCCTACGAGCAGTACTTA.

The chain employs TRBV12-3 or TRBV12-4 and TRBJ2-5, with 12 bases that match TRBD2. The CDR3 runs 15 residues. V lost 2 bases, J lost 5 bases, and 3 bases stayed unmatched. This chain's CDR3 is CASSLTSGGRETQYF. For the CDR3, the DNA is TGTGCCAGCAGTTTAACTAGCGGGGGGCGGGAGACCCAGTACTTC.

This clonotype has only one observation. The CDR3 spells CAWSRGQGALEQYF. The CDR3, as DNA: TGTGCCTGGAGTAGGGGACAGGGGGCCCTCGAGCAGTACTTC. The chain uses TRBV30 and TRBJ2-7; 12 bases line up with TRBD1. The germline CDR1 and CDR2 sequences are GTSNPN and SVGIG (reference sequence). V dropped 2 bases and J dropped 6; count of bases not matched to a gene: 5. The CDR3 runs to 14 residues. The whole variable domain, filled in from reference TRBV30 and TRBJ2-7, reads SQTIHQWPATLVQPVGSPLSLECTVEGTSNPNLYWYRQAAGRGLQLLFYSVGIGQISSEVPQNLSASRPQDRQFILSSKKLLLSDSGFYLCAWSRGQGALEQYFGPGTRLTVT.

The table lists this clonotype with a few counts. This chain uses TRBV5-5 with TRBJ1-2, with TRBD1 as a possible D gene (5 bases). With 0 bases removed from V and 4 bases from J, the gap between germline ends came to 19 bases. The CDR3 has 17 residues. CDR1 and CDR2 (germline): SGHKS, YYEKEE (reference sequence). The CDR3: CASSLEVGGVPPYGYTF. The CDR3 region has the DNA TGTGCCAGCAGCTTGGAGGTCGGGGGGGTTCCTCCCTATGGCTACACCTTC.

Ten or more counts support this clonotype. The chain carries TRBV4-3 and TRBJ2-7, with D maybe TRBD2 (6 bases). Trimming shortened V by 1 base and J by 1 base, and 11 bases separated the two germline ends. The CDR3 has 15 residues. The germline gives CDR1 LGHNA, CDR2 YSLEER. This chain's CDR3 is CASSQVPSGSYEQYF. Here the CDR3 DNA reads TGCGCCAGCAGCCAAGTACCGAGCGGGTCCTACGAGCAGTACTTC.

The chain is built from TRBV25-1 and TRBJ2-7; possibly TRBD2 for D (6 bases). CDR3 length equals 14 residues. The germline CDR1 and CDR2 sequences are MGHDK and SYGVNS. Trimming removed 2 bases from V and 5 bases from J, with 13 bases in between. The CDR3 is CASSEPFSGDEQYF. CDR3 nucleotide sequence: TGTGCCAGCAGTGAACCCTTCTCGGGGGACGAGCAGTACTTC.

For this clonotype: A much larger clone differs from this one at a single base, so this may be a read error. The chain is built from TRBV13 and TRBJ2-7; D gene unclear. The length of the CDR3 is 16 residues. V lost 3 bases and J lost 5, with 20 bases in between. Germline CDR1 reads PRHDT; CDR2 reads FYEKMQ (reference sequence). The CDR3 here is CASSLTPGRARNEQYF. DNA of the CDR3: TGTGCCAGCAGCTTGACACCGGGCCGCGCGAGGAACGAGCAGTACTTC.

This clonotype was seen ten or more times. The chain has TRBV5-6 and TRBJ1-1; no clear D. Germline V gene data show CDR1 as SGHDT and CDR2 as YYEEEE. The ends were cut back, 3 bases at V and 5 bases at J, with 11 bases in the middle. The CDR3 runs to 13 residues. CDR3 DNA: TGTGCCAGCAGCTGGGGAGGGAGTACTGAAGCTTTCTTT. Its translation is CASSWGGSTEAFF.

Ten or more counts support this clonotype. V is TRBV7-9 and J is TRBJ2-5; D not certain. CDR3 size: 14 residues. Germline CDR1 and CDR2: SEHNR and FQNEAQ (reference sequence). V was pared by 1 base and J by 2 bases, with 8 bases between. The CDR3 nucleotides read TGTGCCAGCAGCTTAGGGTCCCCGCAAGAGACCCAGTACTTC. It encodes CASSLGSPQETQYF.

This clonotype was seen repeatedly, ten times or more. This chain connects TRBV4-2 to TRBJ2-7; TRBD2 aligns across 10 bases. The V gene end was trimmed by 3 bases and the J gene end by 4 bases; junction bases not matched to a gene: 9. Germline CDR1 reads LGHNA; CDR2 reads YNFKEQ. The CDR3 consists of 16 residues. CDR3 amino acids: CASSQSPGLALYEQYF. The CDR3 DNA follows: TGTGCCAGCAGCCAGTCTCCGGGACTAGCGCTTTACGAGCAGTACTTC.

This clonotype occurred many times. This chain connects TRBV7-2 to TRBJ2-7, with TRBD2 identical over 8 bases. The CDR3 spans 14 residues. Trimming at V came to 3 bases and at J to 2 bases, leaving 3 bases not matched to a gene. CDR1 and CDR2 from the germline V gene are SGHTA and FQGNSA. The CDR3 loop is CASSFSGGPYEQYF. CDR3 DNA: TGTGCCAGCAGCTTCAGCGGGGGCCCCTACGAGCAGTACTTC. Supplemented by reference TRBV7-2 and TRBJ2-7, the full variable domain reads GAGVSQSPSNKVTEKGKDVELRCDPISGHTALYWYRQSLGQGLEFLIYFQGNSAPDKSGLPSDRFSAERTGGSVSTLTIQRTQQEDSAVYLCASSFSGGPYEQYFGPGTRLTVT.

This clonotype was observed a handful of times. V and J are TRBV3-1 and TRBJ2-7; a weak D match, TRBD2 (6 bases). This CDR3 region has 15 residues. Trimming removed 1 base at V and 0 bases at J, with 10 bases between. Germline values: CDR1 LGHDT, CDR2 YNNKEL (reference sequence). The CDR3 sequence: CASSQVLGSSYEQYF. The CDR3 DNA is TGTGCCAGCAGCCAAGTACTCGGGAGCTCCTACGAGCAGTACTTC.

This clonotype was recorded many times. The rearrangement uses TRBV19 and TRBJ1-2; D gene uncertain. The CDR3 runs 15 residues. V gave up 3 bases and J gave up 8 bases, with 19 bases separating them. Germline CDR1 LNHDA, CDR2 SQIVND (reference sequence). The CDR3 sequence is CASSIGSRSPGGYTF. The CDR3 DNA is TGTGCCAGTAGTATTGGATCACGATCCCCAGGAGGCTACACCTTC.